This TCR beta chain was identified in a study of cytomegalovirus exposure and HLA in healthy donors. Looking at the study overall: Genotyping showed less than 85% of over 350 donors falling in the Caucasian-associated ancestry cluster. Whole-study findings and limits: Overall, about 160 TCR beta chains were annotated as cytomegalovirus-associated. In a later analysis, a missense DCLRE1C variant was linked to TCR beta V- and J-gene trimming. A later analysis reportedly found fewer N-insertions in an Asian-associated ancestry cluster than the roughly 670-donor mean.

Notes on this clone: The antigen is undetermined.

13 Jbeta primers and 60 Vbeta primers were used for the PCR. Sequencing was performed with immunoSEQ multiplex PCR; in TCRdb, only in-frame clones are kept and a portion is missing. The table has about 99,000 clones, over 60% seen once. The germline gives CDR1 SQVTM, CDR2 ANQGSEA. CDR3 size: 15 residues. J gave up 2 bases and V 6 bases, and 7 bases lay outside the gene matches. The sequencing sample was made of PBMCs. The chain couples TRBV29-1 to TRBJ2-7; 13 nucleotides line up with TRBD2. The receptor was derived from a woman aged 18-29 years in good health and CMV-seropositive. CDR3 region: CSVAWTSGGPYEQYF. In nucleotides, the CDR3 is TGCAGCGTGGCCTGGACTAGCGGGGGACCCTACGAGCAGTACTTC.